The 17 T cell receptor beta chains in this list originate from one sample, sequenced in a study of Ad26.COV2.S vaccination and SARS-CoV-2 variants (dated by TCRdb to the early 2020s). The method was the immunoSEQ multiplex PCR assay. TCRdb re-hosts the immuneACCESS table, in-frame sequences only. Its copies lack some clones; in the studies checked, an unresolved V gene accounts for under half of them, and the cause for the rest is not known. This sample is represented by 350,000 to 500,000 clones; over 75% of them were singletons. Jointly, the top ten make up 3.6% of the sample. Sample treatment or condition, as interpreted from the label and publication: some 19 received Ad26.COV2.S at low or high dose, single or two shots; 5 received placebo; per-sample allocation not given. For vaccine and placebo recipients, repertoires were sequenced using samples collected on day 63 after the first injection.

The sample was peripheral blood, taken in a trial of Ad26.COV2.S vaccine versus placebo. The source is a person between 18 and 60 years old who received the Ad26.COV2.S COVID-19 vaccine or a placebo.

The CDR3 region has the DNA TGTGCCAGTAGTATAGGTCAGGCTGAGCAGTTCTTC. This sequence encodes CASSIGQAEQFF. The chain employs TRBV19 and TRBJ2-1; unclear D gene. Trimming pared 1 base from V and 9 bases from J, leaving 7 bases between. Germline CDR1 reads LNHDA; CDR2 reads SQIVND (reference sequence). The CDR3 is 12 residues long.

This clone was picked up one time. The rearrangement uses TRBV24-1 and TRBJ1-1; no firm D call. This CDR3 has 15 amino acids. Looked up from germline, CDR1 is KGHDR and CDR2 is SFDVKD. Trimming cost V 3 bases and J 1 base, with 11 bases left between them. This chain's CDR3 is CATSDPRISNTEAFF. In nucleotides, the CDR3 is TGTGCCACCAGTGATCCCAGGATCTCGAACACTGAAGCTTTCTTT.

The chain joins TRBV18 to TRBJ1-4, with a weak D call TRBD1 (6 bases). Trimming cost V 5 bases and J 0 bases, with 13 bases left between them. The CDR3 length is 16 residues. Germline V CDR1 and CDR2: KGHSH, LQKENI. As DNA, the CDR3 is TGTGCCAGCTCATCGCAGGACAGTGCAACTAATGAAAAACTGTTTTTT. This codes for CASSSQDSATNEKLFF.

V is TRBV6-1 and J is TRBJ2-3; D may match TRBD1 or TRBD2 (5 bases each). Germline V gene data show CDR1 as MNHNS and CDR2 as SASEGT. The length of the CDR3 is 16 residues. V dropped 3 bases and J dropped 1 base, with 14 bases sitting between them. The CDR3 loop is CASSDWDPRGTDTQYF. CDR3 DNA sequence: TGTGCCAGCAGTGACTGGGACCCCCGAGGCACAGATACGCAGTATTTT.

A few counts support this clone. This chain connects TRBV28 to TRBJ1-2; D unresolved. The CDR3 consists of 14 residues. CDR1 is MDHEN, CDR2 SYDVKM, per germline. The V end lost 6 bases, the J end lost 7 bases, and 18 bases lay between the germline ends. The CDR3 DNA reads TGTGCCAGCAGCTCGTTGGGATCCGGGGTTGGCTACACCTTC. Protein sequence: CASSSLGSGVGYTF.

The V gene is TRBV18, the J gene TRBJ1-1; tentative D call: TRBD1 (5 bases). Germline loops: CDR1 KGHSH, CDR2 LQKENI. V dropped 4 bases and J dropped 0 bases, with 12 bases sitting between them. The CDR3 spans 15 residues. This CDR3 reads CASSQGRGMNTEAFF. CDR3 nucleotide sequence: TGTGCCAGCTCACAAGGCCGGGGGATGAACACTGAAGCTTTCTTT.

The chain joins TRBV7-9 to TRBJ2-1; TRBD2 aligns across 7 bases. The CDR3 is 16 residues long. V lost 2 bases and J lost 8; bases outside the gene matches: 12. Germline lookup yields CDR1 SEHNR and CDR2 FQNEAQ (reference sequence). The CDR3 region is CASSLPTSPDVDEQFF. For the CDR3, the DNA is TGTGCCAGCAGCTTACCGACTAGCCCGGACGTAGATGAGCAGTTCTTC.

V usage is TRBV7-3 and J usage is TRBJ2-5, with D unclear. Germline V CDR1 and CDR2: SGHTA, FQGTGA. This CDR3 region has 14 residues. Trimming cost V 5 bases and J 4 bases, with 14 bases left between them. The CDR3 loop reads CASSPTGPGETQYF. The CDR3 region has the DNA TGTGCCAGCAGCCCTACCGGTCCTGGAGAGACCCAGTACTTC.

The chain uses TRBV5-6 and TRBJ2-5; no reliable D call. Germline V gene lookup returns CDR1 SGHDT and CDR2 YYEEEE. Trimming removed 6 bases at V and 0 bases at J, with 15 bases between. This CDR3 is 15 amino acids long. The CDR3 coding sequence is TGTGCCAGCACATCTCAGTGGACGTACCAAGAGACCCAGTACTTC. It encodes CASTSQWTYQETQYF.

This rearrangement joins TRBV5-1 to TRBJ1-2; D may be TRBD1 (5 bases). CDR1 SGHRS and CDR2 YFSETQ come from the germline V gene. The CDR3 has 15 amino acids. Trimming pared 2 bases from V and 3 bases from J, leaving 14 bases between. CDR3 region: CASSFVIGTDYGYTF. The CDR3 DNA sequence: TGCGCCAGCAGCTTTGTCATCGGGACGGACTATGGCTACACCTTC.

The V call is TRBV6-2 or TRBV6-3, the J call TRBJ1-1; possible D gene TRBD1, 5 bases. V gave up 5 bases and J gave up 1 base, with 8 bases separating them. Looked up from germline, CDR1 is MNHEY and CDR2 is SVGEGT. CDR3 size: 13 residues. CDR3 sequence (DNA): TGTGCCAGCAGTCACACAGGGAACACTGAAGCTTTCTTT. Its translation is CASSHTGNTEAFF.

The gene calls are TRBV7-7 and TRBJ2-7; TRBD1 aligns across 7 bases. Germline values: CDR1 SSHAT, CDR2 FNYEAQ (reference sequence). J gave up 2 bases and V 5 bases, and 12 bases lay outside the gene matches. This CDR3 is 16 amino acids long. The CDR3 protein is CASSPLVGTETYEQYF. CDR3 DNA: TGTGCCAGCAGCCCGCTTGTCGGGACAGAAACCTACGAGCAGTACTTC.

The chain is built from TRBV28 and TRBJ1-2; D unresolved. Deletions cut 11 bases from V and 0 bases from J, with 13 bases between. The CDR3 has 13 amino acids. Germline CDR1 reads MDHEN; CDR2 reads SYDVKM. As DNA, the CDR3 is TGTGCCCCCCGAGGGTGGACTAACTATGGCTACACCTTC. It encodes CAPRGWTNYGYTF.

This sequence joins TRBV12-3 or TRBV12-4 and TRBJ2-5, with 7 bases that match TRBD1. The V and J ends lost 6 bases and 4 bases, in that order; junction bases with no gene match: 2. The CDR3 has 12 residues. The CDR3 nucleotides are TGTGCCAGCAGAAGGGGGCCAGAGACCCAGTACTTC. This encodes CASRRGPETQYF.

This chain links TRBV10-3 with TRBJ2-2; 8 positions agree with TRBD1. The CDR3 spans 13 residues. CDR1 and CDR2 from the germline V gene are ENHRY and SYGVKD. The trim removed 4 bases at V and 12 bases at J, leaving 7 bases unmatched. CDR3 bases: TGTGCCATCAGTGGCGTGGACAGGGATAAGCTGTTTTTT. Translated: CAISGVDRDKLFF.

This chain connects TRBV18 to TRBJ1-2, with 7 bases matching TRBD1. Per the germline V gene, CDR1 is KGHSH and CDR2 is LQKENI. CDR3 size: 17 residues. Unmatched junction bases numbered 16, after V lost 4 bases and J lost 5 bases. CDR3 loop: CASSLLGTEPLGYGYTF. CDR3 DNA sequence: TGTGCCAGCTCACTCCTCGGGACAGAACCCCTGGGGTATGGCTACACCTTC.

As regards this clone: This sample includes further DNA sequences coding for the same CDR3. The chain links TRBV11-2 to TRBJ2-7, with D possibly being TRBD2 (6 bases). This CDR3 contains 13 residues. Germline CDR1 SGHAT, CDR2 FQNNGV. V was pared by 1 base and J by 2 bases, with 6 bases between. The CDR3 DNA is TGTGCCAGCAGCTTAGCGGGGGCCTACGAGCAGTACTTC. As protein: CASSLAGAYEQYF. The variable domain in full, with the rest retrieved from reference TRBV11-2 and TRBJ2-7, is EAGVAQSPRYKIIEKRQSVAFWCNPISGHATLYWYQQILGQGPKLLIQFQNNGVVDDSQLPKDRFSAERLKGVDSTLKIQPAKLEDSAVYLCASSLAGAYEQYFGPGTRLTVT.